Here is one T cell receptor beta chain with its context. This clone was detected only a few times. Its binding antigen is unknown. No much larger clone is present one base from it, and per-base qualities are unavailable. The cohort consisted of 666 healthy bone marrow donors. All cohort members were sampled while nominally healthy, although unrecorded immune exposures were likely present. The donor tested CMV seropositive, placing the donor among the 250 to 300 seropositive members of the cohort. A peripheral blood sample was collected from each donor, and TCR beta sequencing was performed on peripheral blood mononuclear cells. Genomic DNA extraction from the blood cell samples was performed with the Qiagen DNeasy Blood Extraction Kit. This specimen comes from a study of cytomegalovirus exposure and HLA in healthy donors (dated by TCRdb to the late 2010s). In the study overall: According to an earlier analysis of a few hundred of the donors, about 179 million T cells yielded 90 million to 130 million unique TCR beta sequences and 276 Gb of sequence data. An early release covering around 630 HLA-typed donors comprised around 300 gigabases of sequencing data and tens of millions of unique TCR sequences. Of the roughly 390 genotyped donors, less than 85% were placed in the genetic ancestry cluster associated with self-reported Caucasian donors. The study aimed to test whether signatures of past pathogen exposure could be identified by cataloging public T cell receptors. Using immunosequencing, the study profiled T cell repertoires from 500 to 800 subjects and related those repertoires to cytomegalovirus serostatus. Besides the first cohort of around 670 subjects, a separate validation cohort made up of 120 different subjects was used. To predict cytomegalovirus infection status, the study combined high-throughput TCR immunosequencing, statistical association of individual TCRs with disease status, and machine learning. In a later analysis, previously published TCR beta repertoires from more than 500 donors were re-analyzed and high-resolution HLA genotyping was added so that TCR occurrence patterns could be studied. Rather than drawing on any new phenotypic data, the later analysis identified candidate immune exposures from TCR beta sequences and the way those sequences occurred across donors. An earlier analysis of approximately 580 of the donors used high-throughput TCR beta sequencing to judge whether each TCR beta V gene segment behaved as functional or pseudogenic. Donor age, sex, ethnicity and CMV serostatus were collected together with the repertoire data. Genome-wide SNP genotypes for about 60% of the roughly 700 donors were used in a later genetic analysis, which treated that subset as a discovery cohort. All discovery cohort repertoires had been generated using a single sequencing platform. Both class I and class II loci were covered by HLA typing, at four-digit resolution. The number of typed donors differed by locus: about 629-630 for A, B, C, DRB1 and DQB1; some 500 for DQA1; approximately 600 for DPA1; and about 450 for DPB1. About 5 DR-DQ haplotypes were handled as single units for association and clustering, since linkage in the cohort was strong. Among some 410 genotyped donors of the cohort, an average of 235,054 unique TCR beta nucleotide sequences were sequenced per donor, around a sixth of them non-productive. Study-wide findings and limitations: Most TCR sequences were observed very rarely across donors, whereas some public TCRs were present in many individuals. The study listed 150 to 200 TCR beta chains as associated with cytomegalovirus. According to a later analysis, parvovirus B19, influenza, CMV and Epstein-Barr virus appeared linked to several top co-occurrence clusters. Some IMGT-functional V segments, including TRBV6-2 and TRBV6-3, could not be distinguished by the 87-base-pair reads and were therefore excluded. A group of highly shared sequence variants was considered likely to be a technical artifact of the sequencing pipeline. In an earlier analysis of about 600 of the donors, most TCR beta V segments appeared in productive rearrangements about 90% or about 30% of the time, broadly matching IMGT annotations. In a later analysis, most CMV-associated TCR beta chains were found to appear HLA-restricted, with HLA associations seemingly driven largely by CMV exposure. In a later genetic analysis, fewer N-insertions in productive TCRs were reported among donors in an Asian-associated ancestry cluster than the roughly 700-donor mean. It was suggested by the authors that the approach could potentially be generalized to other disease states and immunological phenotypes. The classifier was reported to diagnose cytomegalovirus status with high specificity and sensitivity in both the original cohort and the validation cohort. A further reported finding was that TCR beta sequences accurately predicted the HLA-A and HLA-B alleles for most subjects in the first cohort. In vitro tests confirmed that a few of the cytomegalovirus-associated TCR beta chains recognize cytomegalovirus antigens. The earlier analysis of 587 of the donors excluded approximately 15 rarely observed V segments, including chromosome 9 orphons, because counts were too low. This cohort had only TCR beta chains sequenced, and the lack of alpha or paired-chain data limited which features could be detected. In a later analysis, about 17,000 TCR beta sequences were associated with specific HLA alleles at a false discovery rate of 0.05. Immune exposure information for the cohort was limited to CMV serostatus. V-gene and J-gene trimming of TCR beta chains was associated with a missense DCLRE1C variant in a later genetic analysis, and the association was replicated in an independent cohort. The presence/absence analyses assumed that sequencing depth was roughly uniform across donors, and that assumption may not be true. Strong co-occurrence of HLA alleles, especially DR and DQ, made assigning TCR associations to individual alleles difficult. Linkage disequilibrium might explain the correlated functional status among segregating V segments, but an unknown experimental factor could not be ruled out. In a later analysis, the rate of TCR association differed among HLA loci, with DRB1 alleles having the most associated TCRs and HLA-C alleles having the fewest. In a later analysis, HLA-associated TCR beta chains were found to be more clonally expanded and to have lower generation probabilities than equally common non-associated chains. Because HLA typing was missing for some donors at each locus, association tests included only the typed subset.

V lost 3 bases and J lost 4 bases, and the count of bases not matched to a germline gene is 10. Via the germline V gene (reference sequence), CDR1 is PRHDT and CDR2 FYEKMQ. Counted from cysteine to phenylalanine, this CDR3 has 16 amino acids. Only the CDR3 region is kept as DNA, spanning 48 bases read in frame from base 1. The receptor library was made with the immunoSEQ multiplex PCR assay. For the multiplex PCR, a mixture combining 60 forward primers for TCR Vbeta segments and 13 reverse primers for TCR Jbeta segments was used. Amplification of the CDR3 region of rearranged TCR beta genes was performed with a multiplex PCR assay on genomic DNA. The amplified TCR beta libraries were sequenced on the Illumina HiSeq System as 87-base-pair reads. Under the source paper's analysis protocol: Across the 600 to 700 repertoires, a later analysis counted 80 million or so unique TCR beta chains, roughly 11 million of which were shared by at least two donors. To remove PCR and sequencing errors, raw reads were error-corrected and collapsed into unique sequences using a nearest-neighbor algorithm that merged closely related sequences. CDR3 sequences were aligned to IMGT reference sequences to assign V, D and J gene segments. For a sequence to be retained, a match of at least six nucleotides to both a V gene segment and a J gene segment was required. A rearrangement was called productive if the CDR3 had no stop codons and remained in frame with V and J, and every other rearrangement was called non-productive. Following IMGT convention, CDR3 was defined as the stretch from the second conserved V-encoded cysteine to the conserved J-encoded phenylalanine. The earlier analysis of approximately 500 of the donors excluded sequences that lacked an unambiguous match to a single V gene segment. An earlier analysis of approximately 590 of the donors called V segments functional above 56.7% productive rearrangements and segregating when the between-donor standard deviation exceeded 5%. A statistical classification framework was built for diagnosing cytomegalovirus status from the catalog of TCR beta chain sequences. A later analysis assigned V and J genes by comparing TCR nucleotide sequences with IMGT/GENE-DB human TR gene sequences. In a later analysis, CDR3 sequences and most-parsimonious VDJ recombination scenarios were assigned using the TCRdist pipeline. In a later analysis, each TCR beta chain was defined by its CDR3 amino acid sequence together with its V-gene family, and reads lacking a unique V-gene family were excluded. To address suspected cross-contamination and a sequencing artifact, a later analysis removed 550 to 750 highly shared, low-generation-probability nucleotide sequences. In a later analysis, a clonal expansion index was calculated for each public chain from normalized within-repertoire ranks of inferred template counts. In a later analysis, generation probabilities were computed with a VDJ recombination model fitted to out-of-frame rearrangements, and the resulting probabilities were checked against IGoR. In a later analysis, hypergeometric tests were used to score TCR-TCR, TCR-HLA and TCR-CMV co-occurrence, with a repertoire-size bias correction applied to TCR pairs. In a later analysis, false discovery rates were estimated by permuting HLA or CMV assignments 20 times. In a later analysis, co-occurring TCRs were grouped with DBSCAN, and TCRdist sequence similarity was added when clustering was performed within HLA-allele-positive subsets. Repertoires with fewer than 30,000 or more than 120,000 public chains, plus five repertoires with anomalous nucleotide sharing, were excluded from co-occurrence clustering. TCRdb mirrors the immuneACCESS table, restricted to in-frame sequences. Some clones are absent from its copies; in checked studies, under half trace to an unresolved V gene, and the reason for the others is unknown. The V and J calls and the clone size are those of that table, but D and trimming were determined from the DNA. Present in this sample are about 120,000 clones, around four fifths of which were seen just once. The ten largest clones take up 30% of the sample.

This chain is built from TRBV13 and TRBJ2-5; TRBD2 matches 8 bases in the middle. This receptor was obtained from a man in his 60s in good health and CMV-seropositive. The sequenced material came from PBMCs. The CDR3 region: CASSFPSGGDSETQYF. The base sequence is TGTGCCAGCAGCTTCCCCTCGGGGGGGGACTCAGAGACCCAGTACTTC. This CDR3, with the reference TRBV13 and TRBJ2-5 proteins standing in past its ends, gives the full variable domain AAGVIQSPRHLIKEKRETATLKCYPIPRHDTVYWYQQGPGQDPQFLISFYEKMQSDKGSIPDRFSAQQFSDYHSELNMSSLELGDSALYFCASSFPSGGDSETQYFGPGTRLLVL.